The clone carrying this T cell receptor beta chain showed up just a few times. Its antigen is unknown. Treatment: approximately nine-day PBMC culture with coronavirus spike peptide pools or control peptides (ViraFEST assay). The assay that was used to sequence DNA from cultured CD4+ T cells was the Oncomine TCR Beta short-read assay. MiXCR, run by TCRdb on the PCR reads, gives a single entry per CDR3 protein. In the table there are 15,000 to 17,000 distinct CDR3 sequences, 42% of which are singletons. This CDR3 spans 18 amino acids. The V and J ends lost 4 bases and 7 bases respectively, with 26 bases between them. Germline V gene data show CDR1 as LNHDA and CDR2 as SQIVND (reference sequence). This specimen comes from a study of vaccination and CD4 T cells after COVID-19.

The sample was cultured CD4+ T cells from blood. The rearrangement uses TRBV19 and TRBJ1-5; D perhaps matches TRBD1 (5 bases). The receptor was isolated from a human donor with COVID-19. DNA for the CDR3: TGTGCCAGTAGTACCAGGGTTTGGGGCCTCCCCTTTTGGCAGCCCCAGCATTTT. As protein: CASSTRVWGLPFWQPQHF.